Listed below are T cell receptor beta chains from one sample, sequenced in a study of T cell responses to AZD1222 COVID-19 vaccine. Data came from immunoSEQ multiplex PCR; TCRdb stores just in-frame clones and leaves some out. The sample records approximately 110,000 clones, about 88% being singletons. This specimen was peripheral blood, taken on day 0 of AZD1222 vaccination. All receptors derive from an adult in good health. Both conserved end residues are part of each CDR3. The order of the fields is D gene, clone size, V gene, J gene, CDR3 protein, CDR3 DNA. The D gene is left open where the match is weak. Rows may omit the clone size; those that give it use once, few, many or a size class.

NA	NA	TRBV28	TRBJ2-2	CASSPLRQPATNTGELFF	TGTGCCAGCAGTCCCCTCCGACAGCCAGCAACGAACACCGGGGAGCTGTTTTTT
NA	NA	TRBV6-5	TRBJ1-6	CASSYRVLNSPLHF	TGTGCCAGCAGTTACCGGGTCCTGAATTCACCCCTCCACTTT
NA	few	TRBV27	TRBJ1-5	CASSSLSGGAGGQPQHF	TGTGCCAGCAGTTCTTTATCCGGGGGGGCTGGGGGTCAGCCCCAGCATTTT
NA	NA	TRBV5-1	TRBJ2-6	CASSPGANVLTF	TGCGCCAGCAGCCCTGGGGCCAACGTCCTGACTTTC
TRBD1	NA	TRBV27	TRBJ2-7	CASSPGTGVYEQYF	TGTGCCAGCAGCCCCGGGACAGGTGTATACGAGCAGTACTTC
NA	NA	TRBV5-1	TRBJ1-4	CASRVGARGEKLFF	TGCGCCAGCAGAGTCGGGGCCCGGGGCGAAAAACTGTTTTTT
NA	NA	TRBV27	TRBJ1-5	CASSLSVGVSNQPQHF	TGTGCCAGCAGTTTATCAGTGGGGGTTAGCAATCAGCCCCAGCATTTT
NA	NA	TRBV19	TRBJ1-1	CASSLGQHMNTEAFF	TGTGCCAGTAGTCTCGGACAGCACATGAACACTGAAGCTTTCTTT
TRBD1	NA	TRBV4-3	TRBJ1-1	CASSHTGVRTEAFF	TGCGCCAGCAGCCATACAGGGGTTCGGACTGAAGCTTTCTTT
NA	NA	TRBV18	TRBJ2-3	CASSPLQGREGTDTQYF	TGTGCCAGCTCACCACTACAGGGAAGAGAGGGCACAGATACGCAGTATTTT
NA	NA	TRBV9	TRBJ2-2	CASSVPWGGELFF	TGTGCCAGCAGCGTACCCTGGGGCGGGGAGCTGTTTTTT
NA	NA	TRBV2	TRBJ1-3	CASPDDGGNTIYF	TGTGCCAGTCCGGACGACGGTGGAAACACCATATATTTT
TRBD2	NA	TRBV19	TRBJ2-1	CASRPWGLAGVLDYNEQFF	TGTGCCAGTAGACCTTGGGGACTAGCGGGAGTATTGGACTACAATGAGCAGTTCTTC
NA	NA	TRBV29-1	TRBJ1-4	CSVAGAGEKLFF	TGCAGCGTTGCGGGAGCGGGCGAAAAACTGTTTTTT
NA	NA	TRBV19	TRBJ1-2	CATRSGFGYTF	TGTGCCACCAGGTCGGGTTTCGGCTACACCTTC
TRBD1	NA	TRBV7-2	TRBJ1-2	CASSPGNRGDTF	TGTGCCAGCAGCCCCGGAAACAGGGGGGACACCTTC